What follows is one T cell receptor beta chain and its context. Its specific antigen is unknown. Per-base quality was not reported, and no clone a single base away is much larger than it. The data stem from a study of patients and donors after allogeneic stem cell transplantation (dated by TCRdb to about 2020). Library creation used RT-PCR. Instrument on record: NextSeq 550. The public reads were quality trimmed at Q25 with fastp and then assembled into clones with MiXCR by TCRdb, keeping productive beta chains. All rows with the same CDR3 protein become a single entry with the most common DNA and genes. The sample data list under 200,000 distinct CDR3 sequences, and approximately 22% of these were observed just once. More than 25% of the sample rests with the top ten. The V end loses 4 bases and the J end loses 7 bases, and a stretch of 17 bases separates them. Including the terminal cysteine and phenylalanine, the CDR3 comprises 16 residues. Only the CDR3 part of the read is kept: 48 bases, read in frame from the first base.

The sequence is built from TRBV23-1 and TRBJ1-6; 6 matching bases give a weak D call of TRBD1. TRBV23-1 is an ORF, with its function uncertain. The source material was blood, either unsorted or a sorted T cell fraction (not recorded which). The sequence was obtained from a human donor who was either an allogeneic HSCT recipient or a stem cell or donor lymphocyte infusion donor (not recorded which). It is not recorded whose cells these are; they may come from a transplant donor. The CDR3 here reads CASSPLSRQANSPLHF. DNA sequence: TGCGCCAGCAGTCCCCTCTCAAGACAGGCGAATTCACCCCTCCACTTT.